The T cell receptor (beta chain) under discussion was sequenced for a study of beta chain features in type 1 diabetes. Findings and caveats of the study: Across patients, naive, central memory and Treg TCRB repertoires exhibited apparently greater similarity than was observed across healthy donors. Shorter TCRB CDR3s, moderately but significantly so, marked every one of the four CD4+ subsets in Type 1 diabetes patients.

What was sequenced were expressed TCRB transcripts, since all of the isolated RNA had been reverse transcribed. Here immunoSEQ multiplex PCR was the method, and the copy in TCRdb shows in-frame clones only, minus some. Of under 450,000 clones listed, approximately 15% were seen once; the top ten hold under 0.04%. Purity exceeding 95% was reached by all sorted populations. V lost 3 bases, J lost 3 bases, and 17 bases lay in between. Germline CDR1 SQVTM, CDR2 ANQGSEA. The CDR3 is 15 residues long. Remarks on this clone: Its antigen remains unidentified.

Material for sequencing was naive CD4+ T cells from blood. The chain has TRBV29-1 and TRBJ1-1, with a weak D call TRBD1 (6 bases). The receptor was derived from a man in his thirties or forties in good health. The CDR3 nucleotides read TGCAGCGTTGAGGGGGGCGGGCTAGCAGACACTGAAGCTTTCTTT. Its translation: CSVEGGGLADTEAFF.